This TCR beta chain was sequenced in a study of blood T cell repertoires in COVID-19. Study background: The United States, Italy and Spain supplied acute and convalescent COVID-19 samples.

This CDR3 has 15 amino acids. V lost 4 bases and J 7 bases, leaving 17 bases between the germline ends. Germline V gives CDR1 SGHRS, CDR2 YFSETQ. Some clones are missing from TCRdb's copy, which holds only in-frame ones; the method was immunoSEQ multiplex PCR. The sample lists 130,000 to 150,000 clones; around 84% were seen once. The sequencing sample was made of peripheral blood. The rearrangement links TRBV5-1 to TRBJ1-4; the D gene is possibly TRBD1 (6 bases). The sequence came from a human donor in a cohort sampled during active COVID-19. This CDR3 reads CASSGGQTPGEKLFF. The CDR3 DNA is TGCGCCAGCAGCGGCGGACAGACCCCGGGTGAAAAACTGTTTTTT.